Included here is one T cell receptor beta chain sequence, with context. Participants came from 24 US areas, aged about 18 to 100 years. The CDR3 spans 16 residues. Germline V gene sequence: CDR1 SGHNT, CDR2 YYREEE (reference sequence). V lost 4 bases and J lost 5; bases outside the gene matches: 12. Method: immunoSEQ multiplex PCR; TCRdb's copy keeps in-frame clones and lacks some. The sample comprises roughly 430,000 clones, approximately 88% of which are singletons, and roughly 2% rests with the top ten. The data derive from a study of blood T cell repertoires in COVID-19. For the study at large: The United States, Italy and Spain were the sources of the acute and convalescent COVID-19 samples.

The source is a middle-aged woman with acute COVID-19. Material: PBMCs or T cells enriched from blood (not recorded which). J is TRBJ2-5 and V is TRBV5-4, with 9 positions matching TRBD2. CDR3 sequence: CASSPGTSMMGETQYF. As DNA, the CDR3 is TGTGCCAGCAGCCCCGGGACTAGCATGATGGGGGAGACCCAGTACTTC.